This T cell receptor beta chain was sequenced during a study of beta chain features in type 1 diabetes. The germline CDR1 and CDR2 sequences are SGHRS and YFSETQ. Trimming took 4 bases from V and 0 from J, leaving 7 bases between them. The CDR3 covers 13 residues. Broader study findings: Patients' naive, central memory and Treg TCRB repertoires seemed closer to one another than those of healthy donors. For Type 1 diabetes patients, all four CD4+ subsets carried TCRB CDR3s that were moderately but significantly shorter.

Expressed TCRB transcripts were sequenced because the isolated RNA had all been reverse transcribed beforehand. Sequencing used immunoSEQ multiplex PCR; TCRdb keeps in-frame clones, though not all of them. The sample consists of about 130,000 clones, 9% of them appearing once. Note on this clone: What it binds is unknown.

It was via CD45RO/CCR7/CD25/CD127/CD95/CD27 that CD4+ naive, central memory, regulatory and stem cell-like memory cells were sorted. Sorted populations all exceeded 95% purity. The rearrangement joins TRBV5-1 to TRBJ1-1; TRBD1 might be the D (5 bases). Source material: central memory CD4+ T cells from blood. The sequence derives from a man in his thirties or forties with type 1 diabetes. The CDR3 here is CASSRGMNTEAFF. The CDR3 bases are TGCGCCAGCAGCCGGGGGATGAACACTGAAGCTTTCTTT.